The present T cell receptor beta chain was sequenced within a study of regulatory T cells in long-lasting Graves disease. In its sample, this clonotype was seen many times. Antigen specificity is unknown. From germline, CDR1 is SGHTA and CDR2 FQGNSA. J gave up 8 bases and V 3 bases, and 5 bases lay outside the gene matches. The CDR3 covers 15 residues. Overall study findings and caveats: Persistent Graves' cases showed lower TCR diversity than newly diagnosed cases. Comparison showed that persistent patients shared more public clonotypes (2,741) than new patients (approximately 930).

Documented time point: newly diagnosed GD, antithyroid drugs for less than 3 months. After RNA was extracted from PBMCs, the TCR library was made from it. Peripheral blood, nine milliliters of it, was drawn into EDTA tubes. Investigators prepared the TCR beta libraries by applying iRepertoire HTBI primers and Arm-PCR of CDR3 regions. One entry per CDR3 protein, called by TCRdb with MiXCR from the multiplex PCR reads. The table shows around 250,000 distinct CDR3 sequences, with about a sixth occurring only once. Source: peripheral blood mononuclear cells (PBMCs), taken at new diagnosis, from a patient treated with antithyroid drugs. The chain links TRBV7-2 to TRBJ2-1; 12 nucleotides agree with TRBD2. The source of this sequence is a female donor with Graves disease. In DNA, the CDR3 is TGTGCCAGCAGCTTGACTAGCGGGAGAGGGGATGAGCAGTTCTTC. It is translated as CASSLTSGRGDEQFF.